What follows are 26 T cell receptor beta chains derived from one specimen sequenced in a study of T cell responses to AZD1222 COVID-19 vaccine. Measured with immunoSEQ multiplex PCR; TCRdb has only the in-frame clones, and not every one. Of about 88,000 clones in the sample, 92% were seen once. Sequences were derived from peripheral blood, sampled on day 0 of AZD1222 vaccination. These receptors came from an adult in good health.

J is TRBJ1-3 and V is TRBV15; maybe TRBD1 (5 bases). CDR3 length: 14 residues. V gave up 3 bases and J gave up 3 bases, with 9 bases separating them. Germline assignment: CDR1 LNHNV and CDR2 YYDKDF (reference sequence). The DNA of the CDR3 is TGTGCCACCAGCAGGACAGTTGGTGGAAACACCATATATTTT. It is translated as CATSRTVGGNTIYF.

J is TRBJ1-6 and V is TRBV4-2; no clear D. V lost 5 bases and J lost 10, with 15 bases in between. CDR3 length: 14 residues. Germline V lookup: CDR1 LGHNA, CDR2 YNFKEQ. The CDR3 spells CASSSEGIQSPLHF. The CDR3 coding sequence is TGTGCCAGCAGCTCTGAGGGAATCCAATCACCCCTCCACTTT.

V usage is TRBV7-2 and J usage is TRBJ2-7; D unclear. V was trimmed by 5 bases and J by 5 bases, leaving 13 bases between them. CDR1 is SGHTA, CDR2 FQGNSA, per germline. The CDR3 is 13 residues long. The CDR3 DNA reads TGTGCCAGCAGCAATCCTAGTATGGACGAGCAGTACTTC. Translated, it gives CASSNPSMDEQYF.

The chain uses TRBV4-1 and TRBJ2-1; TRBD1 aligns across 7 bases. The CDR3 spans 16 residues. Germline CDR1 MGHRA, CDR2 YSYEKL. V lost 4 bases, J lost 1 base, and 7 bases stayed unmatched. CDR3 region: CASSLRQGGSYNEQFF. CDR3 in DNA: TGCGCCAGCAGCCTACGACAGGGTGGGTCCTACAATGAGCAGTTCTTC.

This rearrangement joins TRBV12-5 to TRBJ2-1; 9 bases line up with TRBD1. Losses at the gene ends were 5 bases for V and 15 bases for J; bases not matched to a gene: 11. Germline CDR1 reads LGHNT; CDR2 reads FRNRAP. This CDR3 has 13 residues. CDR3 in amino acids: CASGPPGGTGLFF. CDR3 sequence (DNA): TGTGCTAGTGGTCCACCTGGAGGGACAGGGTTGTTCTTC. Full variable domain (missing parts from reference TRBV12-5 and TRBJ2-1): DARVTQTPRHKVTEMGQEVTMRCQPILGHNTVFWYRQTMMQGLELLAYFRNRAPLDDSGMPKDRFSAEMPDATLATLKIQPSEPRDSAVYFCASGPPGGTGLFFGPGTRLTVL.

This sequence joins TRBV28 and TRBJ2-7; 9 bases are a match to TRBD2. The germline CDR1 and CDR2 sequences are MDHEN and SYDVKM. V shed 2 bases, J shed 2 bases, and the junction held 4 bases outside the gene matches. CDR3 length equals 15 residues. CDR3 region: CASSLTSGRPYEQYF. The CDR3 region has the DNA TGTGCCAGCAGTTTAACGAGCGGGAGGCCCTACGAGCAGTACTTC.

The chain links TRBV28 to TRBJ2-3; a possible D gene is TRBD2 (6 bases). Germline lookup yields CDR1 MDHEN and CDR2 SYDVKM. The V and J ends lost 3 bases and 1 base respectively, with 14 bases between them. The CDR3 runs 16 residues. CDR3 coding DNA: TGTGCCAGCAGTTTGGTCGGGAGCCGACGCACAGATACGCAGTATTTT. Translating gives CASSLVGSRRTDTQYF.

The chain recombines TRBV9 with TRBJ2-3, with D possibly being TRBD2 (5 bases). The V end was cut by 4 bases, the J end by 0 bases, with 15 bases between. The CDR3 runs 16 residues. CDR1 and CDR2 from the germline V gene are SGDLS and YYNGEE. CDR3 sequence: CASSTNEGSSTDTQYF. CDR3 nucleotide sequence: TGTGCCAGCAGCACAAATGAGGGTTCTAGCACAGATACGCAGTATTTT.

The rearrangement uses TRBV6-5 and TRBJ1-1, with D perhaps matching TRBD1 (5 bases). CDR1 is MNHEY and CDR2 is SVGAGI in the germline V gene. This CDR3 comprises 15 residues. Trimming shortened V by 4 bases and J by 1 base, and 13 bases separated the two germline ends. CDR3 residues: CASSWEFGTNTEAFF. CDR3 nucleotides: TGTGCCAGCAGTTGGGAATTCGGGACGAACACTGAAGCTTTCTTT.

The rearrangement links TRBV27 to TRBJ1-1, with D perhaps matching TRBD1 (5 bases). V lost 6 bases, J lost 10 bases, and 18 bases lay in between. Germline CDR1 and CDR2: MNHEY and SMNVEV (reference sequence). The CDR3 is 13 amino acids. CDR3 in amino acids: CASSPNVGGVAFF. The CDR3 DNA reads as TGTGCCAGCAGCCCTAACGTCGGGGGTGTAGCTTTCTTT.

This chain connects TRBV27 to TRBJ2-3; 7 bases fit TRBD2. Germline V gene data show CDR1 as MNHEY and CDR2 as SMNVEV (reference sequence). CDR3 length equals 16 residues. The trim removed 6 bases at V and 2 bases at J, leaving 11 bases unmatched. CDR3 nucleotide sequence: TGTGCCAGCAGAGCAAACGGACTAGTGACCACAGATACGCAGTATTTT. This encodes CASRANGLVTTDTQYF.

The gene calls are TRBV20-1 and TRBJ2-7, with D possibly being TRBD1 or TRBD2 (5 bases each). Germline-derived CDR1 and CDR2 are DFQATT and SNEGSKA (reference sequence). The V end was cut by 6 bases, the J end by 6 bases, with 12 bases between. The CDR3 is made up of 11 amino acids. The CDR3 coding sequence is TGCAGTGCAACGGAAGGGACCGAGCAGTACTTC. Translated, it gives CSATEGTEQYF.

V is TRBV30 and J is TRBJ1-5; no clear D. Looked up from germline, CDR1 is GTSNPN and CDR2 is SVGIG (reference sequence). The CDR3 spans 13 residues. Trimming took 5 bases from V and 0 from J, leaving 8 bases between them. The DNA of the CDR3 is TGTGCCTGGTCTAGATATAGCAATCAGCCCCAGCATTTT. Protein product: CAWSRYSNQPQHF.

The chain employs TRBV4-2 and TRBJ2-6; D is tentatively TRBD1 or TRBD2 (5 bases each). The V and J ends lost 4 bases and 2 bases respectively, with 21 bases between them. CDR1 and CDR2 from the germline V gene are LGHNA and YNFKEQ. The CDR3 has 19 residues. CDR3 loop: CASSLGIGSGGAGANVLTF. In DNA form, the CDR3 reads TGTGCCAGCAGCCTAGGAATCGGCAGTGGGGGAGCTGGGGCCAACGTCCTGACTTTC.

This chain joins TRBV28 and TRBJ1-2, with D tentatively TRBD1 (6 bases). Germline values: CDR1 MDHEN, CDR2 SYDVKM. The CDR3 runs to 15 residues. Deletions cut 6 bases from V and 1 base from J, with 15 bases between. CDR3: CASRRPTGINYGYTF. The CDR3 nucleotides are TGTGCCAGCAGGCGACCGACAGGAATTAACTATGGCTACACCTTC.

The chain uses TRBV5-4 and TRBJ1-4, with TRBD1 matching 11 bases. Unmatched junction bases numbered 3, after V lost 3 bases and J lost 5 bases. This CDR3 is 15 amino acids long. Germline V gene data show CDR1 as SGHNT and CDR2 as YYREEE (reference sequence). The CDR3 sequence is CASSSGQGGNEKLFF. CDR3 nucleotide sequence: TGTGCCAGCAGCTCGGGACAGGGGGGCAATGAAAAACTGTTTTTT.

For the CDR3, the DNA is TGTGCCAGCAGCTTAGGACAGGGTTCAGTCTACGAGCAGTACTTC. This gives the protein CASSLGQGSVYEQYF. This sequence joins TRBV7-9 and TRBJ2-7; the match to TRBD1 covers 7 bases. Germline values: CDR1 SEHNR, CDR2 FQNEAQ (reference sequence). The CDR3 extends over 15 amino acids. The junction had 6 bases not matched to a gene; V was cut back by 1 base and J by 3 bases.

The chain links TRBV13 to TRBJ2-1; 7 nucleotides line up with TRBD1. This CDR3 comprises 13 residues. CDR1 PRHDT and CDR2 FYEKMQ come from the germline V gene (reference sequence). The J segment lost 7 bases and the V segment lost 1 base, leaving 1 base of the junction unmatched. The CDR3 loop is CASSLEGANEQFF. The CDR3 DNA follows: TGTGCCAGCAGCTTAGAGGGGGCTAATGAGCAGTTCTTC.

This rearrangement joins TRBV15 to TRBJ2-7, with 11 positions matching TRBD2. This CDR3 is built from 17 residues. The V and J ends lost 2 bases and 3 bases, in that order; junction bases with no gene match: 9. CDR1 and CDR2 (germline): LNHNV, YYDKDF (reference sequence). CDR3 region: CATSRSVLTSGIYEQYF. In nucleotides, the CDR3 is TGTGCCACCAGCAGATCGGTTTTGACTAGCGGGATCTACGAGCAGTACTTC.

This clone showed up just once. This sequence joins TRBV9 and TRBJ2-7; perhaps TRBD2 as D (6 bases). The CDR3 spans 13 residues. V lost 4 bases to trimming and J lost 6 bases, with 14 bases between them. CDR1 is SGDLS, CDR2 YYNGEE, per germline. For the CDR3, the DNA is TGTGCCAGCAGCCCCGAGTGGAGGGGCGAGCAGTACTTC. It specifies CASSPEWRGEQYF.

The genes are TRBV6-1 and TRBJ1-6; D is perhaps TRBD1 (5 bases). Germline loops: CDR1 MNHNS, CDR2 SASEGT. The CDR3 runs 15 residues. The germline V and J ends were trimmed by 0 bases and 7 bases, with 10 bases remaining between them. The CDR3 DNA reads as TGTGCCAGCAGTGAAGCGGCAGGGTGGAATTCACCCCTCCACTTT. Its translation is CASSEAAGWNSPLHF.

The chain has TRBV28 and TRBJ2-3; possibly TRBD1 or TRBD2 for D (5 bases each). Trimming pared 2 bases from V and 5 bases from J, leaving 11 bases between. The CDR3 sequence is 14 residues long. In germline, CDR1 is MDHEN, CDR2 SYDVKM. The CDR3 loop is CASSLAGAEDTQYF. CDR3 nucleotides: TGTGCCAGCAGTTTAGCCGGGGCGGAAGATACGCAGTATTTT.

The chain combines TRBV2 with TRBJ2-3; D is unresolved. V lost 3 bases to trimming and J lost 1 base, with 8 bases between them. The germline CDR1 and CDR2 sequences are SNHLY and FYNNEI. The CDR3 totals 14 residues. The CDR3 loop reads CASSDDVRTDTQYF. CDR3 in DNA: TGTGCCAGCAGTGATGACGTCCGCACAGATACGCAGTATTTT.

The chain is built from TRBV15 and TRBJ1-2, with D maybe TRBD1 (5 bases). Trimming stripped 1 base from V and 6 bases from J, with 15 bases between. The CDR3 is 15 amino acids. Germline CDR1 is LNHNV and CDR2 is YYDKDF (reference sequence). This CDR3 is CATSRGGTVGNGYTF. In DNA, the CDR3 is TGTGCCACCAGCAGAGGTGGGACGGTAGGAAATGGCTACACCTTC.

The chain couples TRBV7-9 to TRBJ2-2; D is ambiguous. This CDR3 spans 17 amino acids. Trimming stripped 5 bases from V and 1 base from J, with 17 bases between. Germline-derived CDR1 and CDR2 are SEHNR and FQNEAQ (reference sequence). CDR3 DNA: TGTGCCAGCAGCCATAACCTCGGCCCCCTGAACACCGGGGAGCTGTTTTTT. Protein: CASSHNLGPLNTGELFF.

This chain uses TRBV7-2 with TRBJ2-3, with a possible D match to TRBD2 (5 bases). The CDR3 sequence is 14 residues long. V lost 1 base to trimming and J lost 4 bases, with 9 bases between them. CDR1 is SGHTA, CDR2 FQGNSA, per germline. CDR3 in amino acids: CASSLGRSADTQYF. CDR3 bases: TGTGCCAGCAGCTTAGGGAGGTCGGCAGATACGCAGTATTTT. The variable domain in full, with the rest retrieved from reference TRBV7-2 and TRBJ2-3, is GAGVSQSPSNKVTEKGKDVELRCDPISGHTALYWYRQSLGQGLEFLIYFQGNSAPDKSGLPSDRFSAERTGGSVSTLTIQRTQQEDSAVYLCASSLGRSADTQYFGPGTRLTVL.